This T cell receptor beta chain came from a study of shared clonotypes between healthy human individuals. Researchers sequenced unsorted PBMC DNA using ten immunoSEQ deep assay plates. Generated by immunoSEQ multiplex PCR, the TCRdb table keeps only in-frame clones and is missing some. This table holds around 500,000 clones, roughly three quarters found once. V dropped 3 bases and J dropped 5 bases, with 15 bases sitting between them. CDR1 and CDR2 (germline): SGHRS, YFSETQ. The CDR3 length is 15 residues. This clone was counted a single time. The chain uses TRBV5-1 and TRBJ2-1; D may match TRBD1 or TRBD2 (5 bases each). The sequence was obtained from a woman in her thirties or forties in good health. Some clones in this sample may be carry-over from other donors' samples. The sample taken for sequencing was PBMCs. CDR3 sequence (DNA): TGCGCCAGCAGCTCAGACCGGGACCTTCACAATGAGCAGTTCTTC. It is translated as CASSSDRDLHNEQFF.